The rows below give T cell receptor beta chains drawn from one sample of a study of T cell repertoires in cytomegalovirus infection. Their specific antigens are unknown. MiXCR was run by TCRdb on the reads, yielding one entry per CDR3 protein. The sample gives 150,000 or so distinct CDR3 sequences, 32% of which show up once; roughly 47% is in the top ten. The specimen was CD8+ T cells from cultured PBMCs, collected from culture after CMV antigen stimulation. Receptors originate from a human donor in good health (CMV status not recorded). Some clones in this sample may be carry-over from other donors' samples. Each CDR3 is given without its conserved first and last residue.

v_gene	j_gene	len	CDR3aa
TRBV6-2/TRBV6-3	TRBJ1-1	17	ASSDPIQVWGDPNTEAF
TRBV27	TRBJ1-1	16	ASSPLTRGGVENTEAF
TRBV6-6	TRBJ1-2	9	ASSTGDGYT
TRBV11-2	TRBJ1-1	15	ASSLVPRVRGRDEAF
TRBV4-1	TRBJ2-3	15	ASSQDPPHTSTDTQY
TRBV11-3	TRBJ2-7	11	ASSLGGRNEQY
TRBV7-8	TRBJ2-7	14	ASSPTAGQVAYEQY
TRBV29-1	TRBJ2-3	12	SVEDWRMEDTQY
TRBV7-9	TRBJ2-1	17	ASWKAGWNRGSSYNEQF
TRBV28	TRBJ1-6	12	ASSSTEAMSPLH
TRBV6-6	TRBJ1-1	11	ASSSPRELGAF
TRBV7-2	TRBJ2-3	12	ASSWGGVTDTQY
TRBV15	TRBJ1-5	13	ATSTPLQGNQPQH
TRBV18	TRBJ2-7	14	ASSPPKGQGEYEQY
TRBV7-6	TRBJ2-5	14	ASSLASGESQETQY
TRBV7-2	TRBJ2-1	12	ASSSPDRGHEQF
TRBV6-4	TRBJ2-3	14	ASSEGSGAGGDTQY
TRBV12-3/TRBV12-4	TRBJ2-1	13	ASSPDGLAYNEQF
TRBV3-1	TRBJ2-1	13	ASSQGAEFYNEQF
TRBV7-6	TRBJ1-6	14	ASSLRPDYYNSPLH
TRBV5-6	TRBJ2-3	13	ASSLVRVSTDTQY
TRBV11-2	TRBJ1-1	13	ASSLEGTGGTEAF
TRBV4-1	TRBJ2-1	12	ASSPPRRDNEQF
TRBV7-8	TRBJ1-2	13	ASSPREGGNYGYT
TRBV28	TRBJ2-1	9	ASNSYNEQF
TRBV28	TRBJ2-7	14	ASTPGLRESSYEQY